This TCR beta chain stems from a study of blood T cells in healthy people across ages. Regarding the study as a whole: TCR beta diversity per million T cells fell roughly linearly with age. Estimates based on one million T cells were treated as lower bounds.

A second PCR of roughly 7 to 11 cycles used a sample-barcoded 5' primer and a J-beta primer mix. Each cDNA was tagged by a template-switch adaptor containing 12 random nucleotides. TCRdb reprocessed the 5' RACE reads with MiXCR, giving one entry per CDR3 protein. The sample lists some 800,000 distinct CDR3 sequences, roughly 44% occurring once. Germline loops: CDR1 MNHNS, CDR2 SASEGT. This CDR3 region has 18 residues. V shed 1 base, J shed 0 bases, and the junction held 8 bases outside the gene matches. A word on this clonotype: What it binds is not known.

This TCR was recovered from a man in his sixties in good health. The chain is built from TRBV6-1 and TRBJ2-3; TRBD2 agrees at 9 bases. Sample: blood. CDR3 loop: CASSEGLAGVTSTDTQYF. The CDR3 DNA reads TGTGCCAGCAGTGAAGGATTAGCGGGGGTGACTAGCACAGATACGCAGTATTTT.